Listed here are 7 T cell receptor beta chains from one sample, sequenced in a study of response to subunit inactivated influenza vaccine. Each CDR3 protein gets one entry after TCRdb re-called the RT-PCR reads with MiXCR. This table holds 500,000 to 600,000 distinct CDR3 sequences, around 13% found once. The specimen comprised PBMCs from blood, sampled more than 35 days after vaccination. Receptors originate from a man in his forties or fifties who received an inactivated influenza vaccine.

The chain employs TRBV4-1 and TRBJ2-3; TRBD2 aligns across 13 bases. V shed 0 bases, J shed 0 bases, and the junction held 15 bases outside the gene matches. This CDR3 comprises 22 residues. Germline V gives CDR1 MGHRA, CDR2 YSYEKL. The CDR3 sequence: CASSQDLFWTSGRVPSTDTQYF. DNA of the CDR3: TGCGCCAGCAGCCAAGATCTTTTTTGGACTAGCGGGAGAGTCCCTAGCACAGATACGCAGTATTTT.

This clonotype occurred a few times. The chain recombines TRBV5-1 with TRBJ2-7, with D unresolved. This CDR3 is built from 15 residues. Germline assignment: CDR1 SGHRS and CDR2 YFSETQ. Trimming stripped 2 bases from V and 0 bases from J, with 12 bases between. This CDR3 is CASSFMAQSSYEQYF. In nucleotides, the CDR3 is TGCGCCAGCAGCTTCATGGCGCAGAGCTCCTACGAGCAGTACTTC.

This clonotype was counted ten times or more. The junction does not match germline at one end; this may be a read error. The chain joins TRBV12-3 or TRBV12-4 to TRBJ2-1, with D hard to call. The CDR3 is 11 amino acids. CDR3 protein: CASSLVNEQFF. CDR3 bases: TGCGCCAGCAGCTTGGTGAATGAGCAGTTCTTC.

This clonotype was picked up a small number of times. The V and J genes are TRBV12-3 or TRBV12-4 and TRBJ2-2, with D tentatively TRBD1 (5 bases). CDR3 length equals 14 residues. Deletions cut 1 base from V and 7 bases from J, with 10 bases between. CDR3: CASSLDRMVGELFF. CDR3 in DNA: TGTGCCAGCAGTTTAGACAGGATGGTCGGGGAGCTGTTTTTT.

This clonotype occurred a few times. The gene calls are TRBV6-2 or TRBV6-3 and TRBJ2-7; D may be TRBD2 (5 bases). There are 16 residues in the CDR3. V was pared by 2 bases and J by 1 base, with 15 bases between. Germline lookup yields CDR1 MNHEY and CDR2 SVGEGT. CDR3 DNA sequence: TGTGCCAGCAGTTACACCGTGCGGGTGTTATCCTACGAGCAGTACTTC. Translated, it gives CASSYTVRVLSYEQYF.

The J gene is TRBJ2-2, the V gene TRBV20-1; TRBD2 matches 8 bases. The J segment lost 1 base and the V segment lost 6 bases, leaving 7 bases of the junction unmatched. This CDR3 has 15 amino acids. Germline V gene lookup returns CDR1 DFQATT and CDR2 SNEGSKA (reference sequence). The CDR3 region has the DNA TGCAGTGCAAACAGACTAGCGCGGAACACCGGGGAGCTGTTTTTT. It encodes CSANRLARNTGELFF.

This clonotype was counted only a few times. The chain employs TRBV12-3 or TRBV12-4 and TRBJ2-5; unclear D gene. V was trimmed by 4 bases and J by 6 bases, leaving 9 bases between them. The CDR3 is 12 residues long. The DNA of the CDR3 is TGTGCCAGCAGTTCAACCCCGAAGACCCAGTACTTC. Its protein is CASSSTPKTQYF.